The clone carrying this TCR beta chain was picked up a small number of times. Its specificity is unknown. These data come from a study of OX40 agonist ivuxolimab in advanced cancers. As for the study in general: Patients took ivuxolimab, an agonistic anti-OX40 (CD134) antibody. Age averaged around 60 years (range about 20 to 79), and roughly 82% were male.

Whole-study findings and limits: Low clonal expansion, among the lowest seen, marked partial responders at 0.1-3.0 mg/kg.

Assay used: immunoSEQ multiplex PCR; TCRdb lists only in-frame clones, some missing. The table lists 77,000 or so clones, about 78% of them singletons. There are 13 residues in the CDR3. The J segment lost 8 bases and the V segment lost 2 bases, leaving 2 bases of the junction unmatched. Germline CDR1 is KGHSH and CDR2 is LQKENI. Here the sequenced sample was CD4+ or CD8+ T cells sorted from blood, taken in a trial of the OX40 agonist ivuxolimab. The chain uses TRBV18 and TRBJ1-2, with 10 positions matching TRBD1. The TCR sequence derives from an adult with an advanced solid tumor such as melanoma, head and neck, liver or kidney cancer. CDR3 nucleotides: TGTGCCAGCTCACCAGGGACAGGGGTGGGCTACACCTTC. Its protein product is CASSPGTGVGYTF.